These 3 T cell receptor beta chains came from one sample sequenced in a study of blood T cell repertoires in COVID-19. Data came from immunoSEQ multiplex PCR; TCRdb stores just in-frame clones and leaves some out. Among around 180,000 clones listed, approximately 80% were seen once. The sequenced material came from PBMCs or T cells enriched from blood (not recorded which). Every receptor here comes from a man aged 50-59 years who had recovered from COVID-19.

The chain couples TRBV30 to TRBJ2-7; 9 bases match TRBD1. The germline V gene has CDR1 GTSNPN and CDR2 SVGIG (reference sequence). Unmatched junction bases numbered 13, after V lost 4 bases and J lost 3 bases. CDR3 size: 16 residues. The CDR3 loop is CAWTPSGTGQYYEQYF. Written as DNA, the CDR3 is TGTGCCTGGACACCCTCCGGGACAGGGCAATACTACGAGCAGTACTTC.

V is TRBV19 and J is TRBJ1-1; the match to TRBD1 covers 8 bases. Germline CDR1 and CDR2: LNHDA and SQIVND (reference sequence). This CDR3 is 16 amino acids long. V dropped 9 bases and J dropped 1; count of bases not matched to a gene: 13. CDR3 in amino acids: CASGQGGLSRNTEAFF. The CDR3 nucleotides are TGTGCCAGCGGACAGGGAGGCCTCTCCCGGAACACTGAAGCTTTCTTT.

DNA for the CDR3: TGTGCCAGCAGCCCCTCGGGACAGGGGATTGGGGAAAAACTGTTTTTT. It encodes CASSPSGQGIGEKLFF. V usage is TRBV3-1 (or the pseudogene TRBV3-2) and J usage is TRBJ1-4; 10 positions match TRBD1. Germline CDR1 reads LGHDT; CDR2 reads YNNKEL (reference sequence). The V gene end was trimmed by 4 bases and the J gene end by 8 bases; junction bases not matched to a gene: 10. The CDR3 has 16 amino acids.